The entry that follows covers one T cell receptor beta chain sequence. The target of this receptor is not known. No much larger clonotype is one base removed from it; base qualities were not supplied. These data come from a study of OX40 agonist ivuxolimab in advanced cancers. Some background on the complete study: Ivuxolimab was an agonistic, fully human IgG2 monoclonal antibody directed against OX40 (CD134), a costimulatory receptor. Partial responses occurred in three dose-escalation patients: two with cutaneous melanoma and one with hepatocellular carcinoma. The point of sequencing TCRbeta in the periphery was to test whether ivuxolimab changed TCR sequence diversity and drove clonal T-cell expansion. Intravenous ivuxolimab was administered to patients every 2 weeks at six dose levels: 0.01, 0.1, 0.3, 1.5, 3 and 10 mg/kg. The paper describes the monotherapy dose-escalation part (N ≈ 52 patients) of the phase I trial of ivuxolimab. Among the 52 dose-escalation patients, around 20 had hepatocellular carcinoma, about 15 melanoma, 9 renal cell carcinoma and 9 head and neck cancer. In the dose-escalation cohort, 75% to 90% of patients were male, and the mean age was roughly 56 years with a range of 23 to 79. Prior anti-PD-1, anti-PD-L1 or anti-CTLA-4 therapy was permitted, and about two fifths of dose-escalation patients had received checkpoint inhibitors.

Study-level results and caveats: Antigen specificity was not determined for the clonally expanded peripheral T cells. In the 0.1-3.0 mg/kg groups, partial responders had among the lowest normalized peripheral clonal expansion, particularly in CD8+ T cells. Low levels of normalized T-cell clonal expansion were also seen in some patients who did not respond. Clonal expansion of both CD4+ and CD8+ blood T cells was observed from baseline to week 6 at doses 0.1 to 3.0 mg/kg. After ivuxolimab, CD8+ T cells had more expanded clones than CD4+ T cells on average.

The germline V gene (reference sequence) yields MNHNY for CDR1 and SVGAGI for CDR2. V ends up 0 bases short and J 8 bases short, with an unmatched junction base count of 5. The CDR3 contains 15 residues, cysteine and phenylalanine counted. The read is trimmed to its CDR3 DNA, 45 bases read in frame from base 1. Patients with autoimmune disease history or receiving systemic immunosuppression were excluded from the trial. In every dose cohort, peripheral blood was drawn for TCR sequencing at baseline, cycle 4 day 1, and cycle 7 day 1. Samples came from an open-label, multicenter, first-in-human phase I dose-escalation trial of ivuxolimab. The trial enrolled adults with locally advanced or metastatic head and neck squamous cell, hepatocellular, melanoma or renal cell carcinoma. Before TCR sequencing, CD4+ T cells and CD8+ T cells from peripheral blood were sorted into separate populations. To sequence the TCRbeta CDR3 region, genomic DNA was isolated from the sorted cells. The immunoSEQ Assay was used for sequencing of TCRbeta CDR3 regions. TCRdb's version of the immuneACCESS table is confined to in-frame rearrangements and falls short of the full clone set. An unresolved V gene accounts for under half of the shortfall where checked; the remainder is of unknown origin. The sample profile shows some 80,000 clones; around 92% of them were found once. Over 8.5% of the sample belongs to the ten largest clones.

The TCR sequence derives from an adult with an advanced solid tumor such as melanoma, head and neck, liver or kidney cancer. The sample in question was CD4+ or CD8+ T cells sorted from blood, obtained in a trial of the OX40 agonist ivuxolimab. Recombination joined TRBV6-6 with TRBJ2-1, and 9 bases in between align with TRBD1. The CDR3 here reads CASSYSWTGVDEQFF. The DNA sequence follows: TGTGCCAGCAGTTACTCTTGGACAGGGGTCGATGAGCAGTTCTTC.